Listed below are T cell receptor beta chains from one sample, sequenced in a study of T cell repertoires in aging, cancer and after chemotherapy. Using its own MiXCR run on the multiplex PCR reads, TCRdb lists one record per CDR3 protein. The top ten clones hold around half of a sample with around 12,000 distinct CDR3 sequences, about 25% of them seen once. Material for sequencing was blood. The receptor set was obtained from a human donor in good health. Each CDR3 is given with its conserved first and last residue. D genes are given only for firm matches. Some rows have no size entry. The others give once, few or many, or a class for an expanded clone.

v_call: TRBV29-1
d_call: TRBD1
clone_size: few
j_call: TRBJ2-4
cdr3_aa: CSAEGDRGAKNIQYF
cdr3_nt: TGCAGCGCCGAGGGGGACAGGGGGGCCAAAAACATTCAGTACTTC

v_call: TRBV18
d_call: TRBD1
clone_size: .
j_call: TRBJ2-7
cdr3_aa: CASSPGGPYEQYF
cdr3_nt: TGTGCCAGCTCCCCAGGGGGCCCCTACGAGCAGTACTTC

v_call: TRBV20-1
d_call: .
clone_size: medium-sized
j_call: TRBJ1-2
cdr3_aa: CSANRDGNYGYTF
cdr3_nt: TGCAGTGCTAACCGGGACGGAAACTATGGCTACACCTTC

v_call: TRBV28
d_call: .
clone_size: .
j_call: TRBJ1-5
cdr3_aa: CASSTGSGQPQHF
cdr3_nt: TGTGCCAGCAGTACAGGGTCAGGGCAGCCCCAGCATTTT

v_call: TRBV18
d_call: TRBD2
clone_size: few
j_call: TRBJ2-1
cdr3_aa: CASSPSGGFNNEQFF
cdr3_nt: TGTGCCAGCTCACCTAGCGGGGGTTTCAACAATGAGCAGTTCTTC

v_call: TRBV11-1
d_call: .
clone_size: medium-sized
j_call: TRBJ2-3
cdr3_aa: CASSLGTGTDTQYF
cdr3_nt: TGTGCCAGCAGCTTGGGGACGGGCACAGATACGCAGTATTTT

v_call: TRBV28
d_call: .
clone_size: .
j_call: TRBJ1-2
cdr3_aa: CASSLADSYGYTF
cdr3_nt: TGTGCCAGCAGTTTAGCGGACAGCTATGGCTACACCTTC

v_call: TRBV28
d_call: .
clone_size: few
j_call: TRBJ2-7
cdr3_aa: CASSTPANYEQYF
cdr3_nt: TGTGCCAGCAGTACCCCAGCCAACTACGAGCAGTACTTC

v_call: TRBV6-2/TRBV6-3
d_call: .
clone_size: .
j_call: TRBJ2-3
cdr3_aa: CASSYQGSTDTQYF
cdr3_nt: TGTGCCAGCAGTTACCAGGGTAGCACAGATACGCAGTATTTT

v_call: TRBV5-1
d_call: TRBD1
clone_size: once
j_call: TRBJ1-5
cdr3_aa: CASSLAGTGNQHF
cdr3_nt: TGCGCCAGCAGCTTGGCCGGGACAGGAAACCAGCATTTT

v_call: TRBV5-4
d_call: .
clone_size: .
j_call: TRBJ1-6
cdr3_aa: CASRGESYNSPLHF
cdr3_nt: TGTGCCAGCAGGGGTGAATCCTATAATTCACCCCTCCACTTT

v_call: TRBV19
d_call: .
clone_size: few
j_call: TRBJ2-1
cdr3_aa: CASSRAPSSYNEQFF
cdr3_nt: TGTGCCAGTAGTAGGGCTCCCAGCTCCTACAATGAGCAGTTCTTC

v_call: TRBV20-1
d_call: TRBD1
clone_size: .
j_call: TRBJ2-1
cdr3_aa: CSARSNRGPNEQFF
cdr3_nt: TGCAGTGCTAGATCAAACAGGGGGCCCAATGAGCAGTTCTTC

v_call: TRBV19
d_call: .
clone_size: few
j_call: TRBJ1-5
cdr3_aa: CASKGRSNQPQHF
cdr3_nt: TGTGCCAGTAAAGGACGCAGCAATCAGCCCCAGCATTTT

v_call: TRBV19
d_call: .
clone_size: few
j_call: TRBJ1-4
cdr3_aa: CASRDRGTNEKLFF
cdr3_nt: TGTGCCAGTAGAGATCGGGGGACTAATGAAAAACTGTTTTTT

v_call: TRBV19
d_call: .
clone_size: .
j_call: TRBJ1-5
cdr3_aa: CASSRSWGQPQHF
cdr3_nt: TGTGCCAGTTCGCGTAGCTGGGGTCAGCCCCAGCATTTT

v_call: TRBV20-1
d_call: .
clone_size: few
j_call: TRBJ1-5
cdr3_aa: CSAREWTERGNQPQHF
cdr3_nt: TGCAGTGCTAGAGAATGGACAGAAAGAGGCAATCAGCCCCAGCATTTT

v_call: TRBV4-3
d_call: .
clone_size: .
j_call: TRBJ1-1
cdr3_aa: CASSQEARGTEAFF
cdr3_nt: TGTGCCAGCAGCCAGGAGGCCCGGGGGACTGAAGCTTTCTTT

v_call: TRBV30
d_call: .
clone_size: few
j_call: TRBJ1-1
cdr3_aa: CAWSRQGWEAFF
cdr3_nt: TGTGCCTGGAGCAGGCAGGGGTGGGAAGCTTTCTTT

v_call: TRBV7-9
d_call: .
clone_size: few
j_call: TRBJ2-4
cdr3_aa: CASSQRRDIQYF
cdr3_nt: TGTGCCAGCAGCCAACGTCGGGACATTCAGTACTTC

v_call: TRBV20-1
d_call: .
clone_size: .
j_call: TRBJ2-1
cdr3_aa: CSARDQGRNEQFF
cdr3_nt: TGCAGTGCTAGAGATCAGGGGCGGAATGAGCAGTTCTTC

v_call: TRBV5-6
d_call: TRBD1
clone_size: .
j_call: TRBJ1-6
cdr3_aa: CASTTTGAGNSPLHF
cdr3_nt: TGTGCCAGCACCACCACAGGGGCTGGTAATTCACCCCTCCACTTT

v_call: TRBV5-1
d_call: .
clone_size: few
j_call: TRBJ1-6
cdr3_aa: CASSLAREDSPLHF
cdr3_nt: TGCGCCAGCAGCTTGGCTCGGGAGGATTCACCCCTCCACTTT

v_call: TRBV24-1
d_call: TRBD1
clone_size: few
j_call: TRBJ2-2
cdr3_aa: CATSDSGQGAAGELFF
cdr3_nt: TGTGCCACCAGTGACTCCGGACAGGGGGCGGCCGGGGAGCTGTTTTTT

v_call: TRBV18
d_call: TRBD1
clone_size: few
j_call: TRBJ1-4
cdr3_aa: CASSPTSGTGLEKLFF
cdr3_nt: TGTGCCAGCTCACCCACCTCCGGGACAGGATTAGAAAAACTGTTTTTT